These 4 T cell receptor beta chains came from one sample sequenced in a study of cytomegalovirus exposure and HLA in healthy donors (dated by TCRdb to about 2017). Library preparation employed the immunoSEQ multiplex PCR assay. The multiplex PCR relied on a mix of 60 forward primers for TCR Vbeta segments and 13 reverse primers for TCR Jbeta segments. The table was pulled from immuneACCESS by TCRdb, which kept in-frame rearrangements only. Such tables lose some clones; where checked, under half of the loss comes from unresolved V genes, and the rest has no known cause. The sample yields over 75,000 clones; around 80% were counted once. Approximately 0.83% of the sample is held by the ten biggest clonotypes. Specimen: PBMCs. The receptors shown here come from a woman aged 55-75 years in good health and CMV-seronegative.

The gene calls are TRBV4-1 and TRBJ2-1, with a tentative D call TRBD1 (6 bases). The germline gives CDR1 MGHRA, CDR2 YSYEKL. There are 15 residues in the CDR3. The V end was cut by 2 bases, the J end by 0 bases, with 8 bases between. CDR3 residues: CASSQHRDSYNEQFF. For the CDR3, the DNA is TGCGCCAGCAGCCAACACAGGGACTCCTACAATGAGCAGTTCTTC.

In DNA form, the CDR3 reads TGTGCCAGCAGTTTACTCAGAGGGAACACCATATATTTT. Translating gives CASSLLRGNTIYF. The chain employs TRBV27 and TRBJ1-3; D unresolved. Germline V gene data show CDR1 as MNHEY and CDR2 as SMNVEV (reference sequence). This CDR3 spans 13 amino acids. V dropped 2 bases and J dropped 7 bases, with 9 bases sitting between them.

The chain recombines TRBV19 with TRBJ1-1; possible D gene TRBD1, 5 bases. V lost 8 bases and J lost 0, with 16 bases in between. CDR3 length: 15 amino acids. Germline lookup yields CDR1 LNHDA and CDR2 SQIVND (reference sequence). This chain's CDR3 is CASFDRRPMNTEAFF. CDR3 nucleotides: TGTGCCAGTTTTGACAGACGACCCATGAACACTGAAGCTTTCTTT.

Note on this clone: Other DNA sequences from this sample encode an identical CDR3 as well. This chain connects TRBV5-4 to TRBJ2-3; no clear D gene. The CDR3 extends over 13 amino acids. V lost 0 bases, J lost 4 bases, and 6 bases lay in between. CDR1 and CDR2 from the germline V gene are SGHNT and YYREEE (reference sequence). The CDR3 region has the DNA TGTGCCAGCAGCTTGGTAGGAGCAGATACGCAGTATTTT. Its translation is CASSLVGADTQYF. Full variable domain (rest looked up from reference TRBV5-4 and TRBJ2-3): ETGVTQSPTHLIKTRGQQVTLRCSSQSGHNTVSWYQQALGQGPQFIFQYYREEENGRGNFPPRFSGLQFPNYSSELNVNALELDDSALYLCASSLVGADTQYFGPGTRLTVL.